This TCR beta chain was recovered during a study of regulatory T cells in long-lasting Graves disease. In the study overall: Newly diagnosed Graves' patients had taken antithyroid drugs under 3 months. Study-level points and caveats: Persistent Graves' patients showed less TCR diversity than newly diagnosed ones. Persistent disease was associated with favored TRBV28 usage and with favored use of TRBJ1-2 and TRBJ2-5. With a small sample size, accuracy may have been reduced.

Comments on this clonotype: Its antigen is still unknown.

Time point meaning: newly diagnosed GD, antithyroid drugs for less than 3 months. Isolated PBMC RNA provided the starting material for the TCR library. V was shortened by 0 bases and J by 6 bases, with 20 bases between the two germline ends. The V gene's germline CDR1 is SGHNT and CDR2 YENEEA. This CDR3 spans 18 amino acids. For TCR beta, libraries came from iRepertoire HTBI primers and Arm-PCR of CDR3 regions. Each CDR3 protein gets one entry after TCRdb re-called the multiplex PCR reads with MiXCR. The sample includes over 300,000 distinct CDR3 sequences, around 16% of them seen just once. The chain links TRBV11-3 to TRBJ1-4, with D possibly matching TRBD1 (5 bases). The source of this sequence is a female donor with Graves disease. The starting material was peripheral blood mononuclear cells (PBMCs), obtained at new diagnosis, from a patient treated with antithyroid drugs. DNA for the CDR3: TGTGCCAGCAGCTTAGATACGACCGGGGCCGCCCCAGATGAAAAACTGTTTTTT. Its translation: CASSLDTTGAAPDEKLFF. Combining the CDR3 with reference TRBV11-3 and TRBJ1-4 gives the whole variable domain EAGVVQSPRYKIIEKKQPVAFWCNPISGHNTLYWYLQNLGQGPELLIRYENEEAVDDSQLPKDRFSAERLKGVDSTLKIQPAELGDSAVYLCASSLDTTGAAPDEKLFFGSGTQLSVL.